This entry concerns a single TCR beta chain. The sample originates from a study of blood T cell repertoires in COVID-19. Profiling relied on immunoSEQ multiplex PCR, and the TCRdb table lists in-frame clones only, not all of them. Of about 260,000 clones listed, 80% to 90% are singletons. Seattle participants joined during active infection and were tracked over time. With 5 bases clipped from V and 3 bases from J, the junction kept 6 bases outside the gene matches. Germline assignment: CDR1 SGHVS and CDR2 FQNEAQ. This CDR3 is 15 amino acids long. The rearrangement links TRBV7-8 to TRBJ2-7; 11 nucleotides line up with TRBD2. The sequenced material came from peripheral blood. The clonotype was recovered from a woman aged 70 to 79 with COVID-19, enrolled during active disease. The CDR3 protein is CASSPRTSGLYEQYF. CDR3 sequence (DNA): TGTGCCAGCAGCCCCAGGACTAGCGGGCTCTACGAGCAGTACTTC.